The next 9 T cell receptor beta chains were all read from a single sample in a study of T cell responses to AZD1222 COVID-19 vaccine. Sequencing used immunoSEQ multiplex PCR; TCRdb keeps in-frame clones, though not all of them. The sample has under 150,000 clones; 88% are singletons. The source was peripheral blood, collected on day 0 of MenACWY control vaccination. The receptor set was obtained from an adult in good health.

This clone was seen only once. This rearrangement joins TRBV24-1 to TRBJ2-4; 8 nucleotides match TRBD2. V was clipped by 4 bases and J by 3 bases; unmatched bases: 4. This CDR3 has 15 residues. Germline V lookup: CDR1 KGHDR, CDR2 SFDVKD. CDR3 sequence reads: CATSETGGSKNIQYF. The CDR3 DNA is TGTGCCACCAGTGAAACGGGAGGGAGCAAAAACATTCAGTACTTC.

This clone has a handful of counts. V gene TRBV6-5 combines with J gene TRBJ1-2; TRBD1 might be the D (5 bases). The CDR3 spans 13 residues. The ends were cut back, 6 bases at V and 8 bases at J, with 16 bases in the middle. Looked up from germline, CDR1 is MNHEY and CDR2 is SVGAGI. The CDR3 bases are TGTGCCAGCAGCCCGGGAGGGCGGGGCGGCTACACCTTC. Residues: CASSPGGRGGYTF.

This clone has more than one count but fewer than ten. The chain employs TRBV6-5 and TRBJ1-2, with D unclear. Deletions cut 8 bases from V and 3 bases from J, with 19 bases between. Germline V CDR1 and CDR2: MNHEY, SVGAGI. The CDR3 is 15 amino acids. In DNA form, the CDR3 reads TGTGCCAGCCGATACATTGGCACAGCATACTATGGCTACACCTTC. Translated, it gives CASRYIGTAYYGYTF.

This CDR3 is CASRGRTNQPQHF. The CDR3 bases are TGTGCCAGCAGAGGTCGTACCAATCAGCCCCAGCATTTT. This rearrangement joins TRBV6-5 to TRBJ1-5, with unresolved D. V was cut by 6 bases and J by 3 bases, with 9 bases left in between. The germline gives CDR1 MNHEY, CDR2 SVGAGI. The CDR3 sequence is 13 residues long.

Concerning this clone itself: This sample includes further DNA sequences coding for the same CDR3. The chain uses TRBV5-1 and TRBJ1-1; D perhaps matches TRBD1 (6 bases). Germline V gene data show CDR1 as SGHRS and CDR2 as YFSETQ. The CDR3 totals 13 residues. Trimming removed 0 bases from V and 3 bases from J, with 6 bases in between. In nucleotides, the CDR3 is TGCGCCAGCAGCTTGGACAGGGACACTGAAGCTTTCTTT. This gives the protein CASSLDRDTEAFF.

CDR3 sequence reads: CATGLGELFF. CDR3 sequence (DNA): TGTGCCACCGGTCTCGGGGAGCTGTTTTTT. V is TRBV24-1 and J is TRBJ2-2; D is unclear. Germline V CDR1 and CDR2: KGHDR, SFDVKD. V lost 9 bases and J lost 7, with 5 bases in between. The CDR3 consists of 10 residues.

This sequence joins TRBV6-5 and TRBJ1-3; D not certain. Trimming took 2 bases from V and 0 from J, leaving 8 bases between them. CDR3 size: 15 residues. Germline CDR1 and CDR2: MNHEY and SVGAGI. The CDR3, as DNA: TGTGCCAGCAGTTACCGAGTCCCCTCTGGAAACACCATATATTTT. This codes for CASSYRVPSGNTIYF.

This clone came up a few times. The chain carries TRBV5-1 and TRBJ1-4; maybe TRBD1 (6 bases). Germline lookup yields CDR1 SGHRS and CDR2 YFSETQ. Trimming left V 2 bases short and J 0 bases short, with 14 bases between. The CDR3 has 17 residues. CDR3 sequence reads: CASSFGEGGPTNEKLFF. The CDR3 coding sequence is TGCGCCAGCAGCTTCGGGGAGGGGGGCCCAACTAATGAAAAACTGTTTTTT.

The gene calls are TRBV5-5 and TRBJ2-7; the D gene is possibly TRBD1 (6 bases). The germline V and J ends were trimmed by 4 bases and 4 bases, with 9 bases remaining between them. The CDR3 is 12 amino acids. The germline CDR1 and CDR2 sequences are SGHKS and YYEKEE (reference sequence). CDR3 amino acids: CASSHGTYEQYF. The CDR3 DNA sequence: TGTGCCAGCAGCCATGGGACATACGAGCAGTACTTC.